This T cell receptor (beta chain) came from a study of T-cell reconstitution after alpha-beta-depleted transplantation in children. Using unique molecular identifiers, the investigators prepared the TCRbeta library. From the PCR reads, TCRdb called clonotypes with MiXCR, one entry per CDR3 protein. The sample includes about 400,000 distinct CDR3 sequences, 20% of them seen just once. This clonotype was counted a few times. This CDR3 is 12 amino acids long. Trimming cost V 3 bases and J 6 bases; bases outside gene matches: 1. Germline V lookup: CDR1 SQVTM, CDR2 ANQGSEA. The rearrangement uses TRBV29-1 and TRBJ2-2, with 7 nucleotides matching TRBD2. The sequence was collected from a human donor who donated a stem cell graft to a child with acute myeloid leukemia. Source: PBMCs from the stem cell graft donor, taken from the stem cell graft. CDR3 sequence: CSVDRGAGELFF. DNA for the CDR3: TGCAGCGTTGACCGGGGGGCCGGGGAGCTGTTTTTT.